The 25 T cell receptor beta chains below come from one sample, sequenced in a study of T cell changes during pregnancy in multiple sclerosis. Here immunoSEQ multiplex PCR was the method, and the copy in TCRdb shows in-frame clones only, minus some. Of about 98,000 clones in the sample, about 90% were seen once. The material was peripheral blood, obtained after pregnancy. Receptors were obtained from a female donor in good health, enrolled as a control in a pregnancy study.

This chain uses TRBV6-4 with TRBJ2-3; 8 nucleotides agree with TRBD1. The CDR3 sequence is 16 residues long. The germline V gene encodes CDR1 MRHNA and CDR2 SNTAGT. The J segment lost 2 bases and the V segment lost 5 bases, leaving 9 bases of the junction unmatched. Here the CDR3 reads CASSKRAGGLTDTQYF. The CDR3 DNA reads as TGTGCCAGCAGTAAGCGGGCAGGGGGCCTCACAGATACGCAGTATTTT.

The chain uses TRBV6-5 and TRBJ1-2; 11 bases agree with TRBD1. Trimming cost V 4 bases and J 7 bases; bases outside gene matches: 8. Germline CDR1 reads MNHEY; CDR2 reads SVGAGI. The CDR3 runs to 15 residues. The CDR3 protein is CASSSGTGGISGYTF. The CDR3 DNA is TGTGCCAGCAGTTCCGGGACAGGGGGGATTTCTGGCTACACCTTC.

J is TRBJ1-2 and V is TRBV4-1, with D perhaps TRBD1 (6 bases). Germline V gene lookup returns CDR1 MGHRA and CDR2 YSYEKL. The CDR3 sequence is 13 residues long. Deletions cut 8 bases from V and 4 bases from J, with 14 bases between. The CDR3 region has the DNA TGCGCCAGCCGAGGCGGGGGCGGCTATGGCTACACCTTC. Its translation: CASRGGGGYGYTF.

The chain has TRBV15 and TRBJ2-4; 10 bases match TRBD2. Germline CDR1 reads LNHNV; CDR2 reads YYDKDF (reference sequence). This CDR3 is built from 16 residues. V gave up 5 bases and J gave up 2 bases; unmatched junction bases: 6. The CDR3 reads CATSPRTSGTKNIQYF. In DNA, the CDR3 is TGTGCCACCAGCCCTCGGACTAGCGGCACCAAAAACATTCAGTACTTC.

The CDR3 spells CASSPGTLNYEQYF. In nucleotides, the CDR3 is TGTGCCAGCTCACCCGGGACTTTAAATTACGAGCAGTACTTC. V usage is TRBV18 and J usage is TRBJ2-7, with D possibly TRBD2 on 6 matching bases. The CDR3 loop spans 14 amino acids. Looked up from germline, CDR1 is KGHSH and CDR2 is LQKENI. The germline V and J ends were trimmed by 3 bases and 4 bases, with 13 bases remaining between them.

As DNA, the CDR3 is TGTGCCAGCAGCTTACAGGGGTTGGGGGGCTACACCTTC. Its protein is CASSLQGLGGYTF. The chain recombines TRBV7-3 with TRBJ1-2, with D possibly matching TRBD1 (6 bases). This CDR3 contains 13 residues. The germline V gene has CDR1 SGHTA and CDR2 FQGTGA. V was pared by 2 bases and J by 8 bases, with 12 bases between.

The rearrangement joins TRBV6-5 to TRBJ2-1, with 8 bases that match TRBD2. CDR1 and CDR2 from the germline V gene are MNHEY and SVGAGI. The CDR3 has 16 amino acids. J lost 5 bases, V lost 0 bases, and 6 bases had no gene match. The CDR3 loop reads CASSYSSGTTHNEQFF. The CDR3 DNA is TGTGCCAGCAGTTACTCTAGCGGGACGACCCACAATGAGCAGTTCTTC.

V and J are TRBV29-1 and TRBJ2-1; D possibly corresponds to TRBD2 (5 bases). In germline, CDR1 is SQVTM, CDR2 ANQGSEA. V gave up 2 bases and J gave up 8 bases, with 16 bases separating them. The CDR3 has 14 residues. The CDR3: CSVEKMRVGYEQFF. CDR3 coding DNA: TGCAGCGTTGAAAAAATGCGGGTTGGGTATGAGCAGTTCTTC.

The V gene is TRBV4-1, the J gene TRBJ2-2; no clear D gene. V shed 5 bases and J shed 5 bases, with 15 bases lying between them. The V gene's germline CDR1 is MGHRA and CDR2 YSYEKL. The CDR3 covers 15 residues. The CDR3 region is CASSYTRSMTGELFF. Here the CDR3 DNA reads TGCGCCAGCAGCTACACGAGGTCTATGACCGGGGAGCTGTTTTTT.

The gene calls are TRBV5-1 and TRBJ2-1, with 7 bases identical to TRBD1. J gave up 1 base and V 4 bases, and 5 bases lay outside the gene matches. The CDR3 is made up of 15 amino acids. Looked up from germline, CDR1 is SGHRS and CDR2 is YFSETQ. The CDR3 region is CASSPRQGSYNEQFF. The CDR3 DNA reads TGCGCCAGCAGCCCACGACAGGGTTCCTACAATGAGCAGTTCTTC.

The genes are TRBV27 and TRBJ2-2; D gene ambiguous. The CDR3 is 12 amino acids. V dropped 4 bases and J dropped 2 bases, with 2 bases sitting between them. CDR1 is MNHEY, CDR2 SMNVEV, per germline (reference sequence). CDR3 region: CASSSNTGELFF. DNA for the CDR3: TGTGCCAGCAGTTCTAACACCGGGGAGCTGTTTTTT.

In DNA form, the CDR3 reads TGTGCCACACTTACAGGGCGATACACTGAAGCTTTCTTT. Amino acid sequence: CATLTGRYTEAFF. V usage is TRBV2 and J usage is TRBJ1-1; D possibly corresponds to TRBD1 (6 bases). Germline-derived CDR1 and CDR2 are SNHLY and FYNNEI. CDR3 length equals 13 residues. The V gene lost 10 bases and the J gene lost 3 bases, with 15 bases spanning the gap.

The rearrangement uses TRBV11-3 and TRBJ2-7; possibly TRBD1 for D (5 bases). V was trimmed by 1 base and J by 2 bases, leaving 9 bases between them. CDR1 is SGHNT, CDR2 YENEEA, per germline. This CDR3 spans 14 amino acids. The CDR3 DNA follows: TGTGCCAGCAGCTTAGGAACAGGAGCCTACGAGCAGTACTTC. Protein product: CASSLGTGAYEQYF. The variable domain in full, with the rest retrieved from reference TRBV11-3 and TRBJ2-7, is EAGVVQSPRYKIIEKKQPVAFWCNPISGHNTLYWYLQNLGQGPELLIRYENEEAVDDSQLPKDRFSAERLKGVDSTLKIQPAELGDSAVYLCASSLGTGAYEQYFGPGTRLTVT.

The chain is built from TRBV7-8 and TRBJ2-5; 9 bases align to TRBD1. This CDR3 has 17 amino acids. V dropped 4 bases and J dropped 7; count of bases not matched to a gene: 16. The V gene's germline CDR1 is SGHVS and CDR2 FQNEAQ. This CDR3 reads CASSSSRPGQGGVTQYF. CDR3 DNA: TGTGCCAGCAGCTCCTCTCGGCCGGGACAGGGAGGGGTGACCCAGTACTTC.

V usage is TRBV15 and J usage is TRBJ1-4; D may be TRBD1 (5 bases). CDR1 and CDR2 from the germline V gene are LNHNV and YYDKDF (reference sequence). CDR3 size: 15 residues. Trimming removed 9 bases at V and 0 bases at J, with 14 bases between. The DNA for the CDR3 is TGTGCCACTAAAGACAGCCCCGCAACTAATGAAAAACTGTTTTTT. Amino acid sequence: CATKDSPATNEKLFF.

V gene TRBV16 combines with J gene TRBJ2-5; 11 bases fit TRBD2. Per germline, CDR1 KGHSY and CDR2 FQNENV. This CDR3 has 16 residues. Losses at the gene ends were 2 bases for V and 1 base for J; bases not matched to a gene: 3. CDR3: CASSQLAGGTQETQYF. The CDR3 nucleotides are TGTGCCAGCAGCCAACTAGCGGGGGGCACCCAAGAGACCCAGTACTTC.

The V and J genes are TRBV5-1 and TRBJ1-1; a possible D gene is TRBD1 (5 bases). The V gene lost 3 bases and the J gene lost 0 bases, with 9 bases spanning the gap. This CDR3 region has 14 residues. CDR1 and CDR2 from the germline V gene are SGHRS and YFSETQ. CDR3 DNA: TGCGCCAGCAGCTCCGGGACTTTGAACACTGAAGCTTTCTTT. It yields the protein CASSSGTLNTEAFF.

Note on this clone: At the DNA level, this CDR3 is encoded by other sequences in the same sample as well. The chain uses TRBV6-5 and TRBJ1-1, with 8 bases matching TRBD1. In germline, CDR1 is MNHEY, CDR2 SVGAGI. The CDR3 has 15 residues. The junction had 2 bases not matched to a gene; V was cut back by 2 bases and J by 0 bases. The CDR3 DNA reads as TGTGCCAGCAGTTACCAGGGACAGGTGAACACTGAAGCTTTCTTT. As protein: CASSYQGQVNTEAFF.

V gene TRBV6-1 combines with J gene TRBJ1-2, with 9 bases lining up with TRBD1. This CDR3 region has 15 residues. V lost 7 bases, J lost 3 bases, and 9 bases stayed unmatched. Germline V CDR1 and CDR2: MNHNS, SASEGT. The CDR3 here is CASNPGQGLYYGYTF. CDR3 DNA sequence: TGTGCCAGCAACCCGGGACAGGGATTATACTATGGCTACACCTTC.

The chain couples TRBV30 to TRBJ1-2; TRBD1 matches 8 bases. Germline CDR1 reads GTSNPN; CDR2 reads SVGIG (reference sequence). Unmatched junction bases numbered 2, after V lost 7 bases and J lost 7 bases. This CDR3 is built from 10 residues. Written as DNA, the CDR3 is TGTGCCTTAACAGGGGGTGGCTACACCTTC. Residues: CALTGGGYTF.

The chain links TRBV18 to TRBJ2-7; TRBD2 matches at 11 bases. The CDR3 has 13 amino acids. Germline-derived CDR1 and CDR2 are KGHSH and LQKENI. V gave up 4 bases and J gave up 7 bases; unmatched junction bases: 3. CDR3 in amino acids: CASSLAGGDEQYF. In DNA form, the CDR3 reads TGTGCCAGCTCACTAGCGGGAGGGGATGAGCAGTACTTC.

The V call is TRBV6-1, the J call TRBJ1-4; 8 nucleotides line up with TRBD1. Germline V gene lookup returns CDR1 MNHNS and CDR2 SASEGT. This CDR3 has 15 amino acids. J was trimmed by 6 bases and V by 2 bases; bases with no gene match: 5. The CDR3 bases are TGTGCCAGCAGTGAACAGGGGGCGAGGCATGAAAAACTGTTTTTT. Translated, it gives CASSEQGARHEKLFF.

CDR3 nucleotides: TGTGCCAGCAGCTTTACCGGGACTACTTACAATGAGCAGTTCTTC. Residues: CASSFTGTTYNEQFF. The gene calls are TRBV7-9 and TRBJ2-1, with 7 bases aligning to TRBD2. The trim removed 3 bases at V and 4 bases at J, leaving 6 bases unmatched. The CDR3 has 15 amino acids. CDR1 and CDR2 from the germline V gene are SEHNR and FQNEAQ (reference sequence).

The chain carries TRBV5-1 and TRBJ2-7, with a weak D call TRBD2 (5 bases). Trimming pared 4 bases from V and 3 bases from J, leaving 17 bases between. The germline V gene encodes CDR1 SGHRS and CDR2 YFSETQ. CDR3 length: 15 residues. CDR3 DNA: TGCGCCAGCAGCCCCCGGCGGGCCGCCAACTACGAGCAGTACTTC. Translated, it gives CASSPRRAANYEQYF.

The table lists this clone with a few counts. The J gene is TRBJ1-5, the V gene TRBV28; no clear D. V was shortened by 3 bases and J by 4 bases, with 4 bases between the two germline ends. CDR3 length: 12 amino acids. Germline CDR1 reads MDHEN; CDR2 reads SYDVKM. In DNA, the CDR3 is TGTGCCAGCAGTTTTCGGAATCAGCCCCAGCATTTT. It is translated as CASSFRNQPQHF.